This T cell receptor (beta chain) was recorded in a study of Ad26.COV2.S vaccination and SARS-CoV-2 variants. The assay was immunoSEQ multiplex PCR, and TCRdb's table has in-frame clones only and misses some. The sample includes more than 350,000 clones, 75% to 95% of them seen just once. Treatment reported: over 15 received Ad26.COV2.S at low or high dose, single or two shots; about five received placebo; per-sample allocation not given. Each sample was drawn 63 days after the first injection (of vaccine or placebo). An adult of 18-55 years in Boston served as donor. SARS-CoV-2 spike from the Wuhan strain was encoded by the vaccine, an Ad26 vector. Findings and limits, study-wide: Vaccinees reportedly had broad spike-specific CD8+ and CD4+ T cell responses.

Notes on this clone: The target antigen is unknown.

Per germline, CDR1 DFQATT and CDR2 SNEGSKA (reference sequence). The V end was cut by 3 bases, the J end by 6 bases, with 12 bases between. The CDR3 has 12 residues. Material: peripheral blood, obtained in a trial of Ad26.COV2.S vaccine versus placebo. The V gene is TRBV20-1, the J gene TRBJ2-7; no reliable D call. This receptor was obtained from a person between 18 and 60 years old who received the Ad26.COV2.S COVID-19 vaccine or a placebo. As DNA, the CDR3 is TGCAGTGCTAGTGGGATATTTTTCGAGCAGTACTTC. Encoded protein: CSASGIFFEQYF.